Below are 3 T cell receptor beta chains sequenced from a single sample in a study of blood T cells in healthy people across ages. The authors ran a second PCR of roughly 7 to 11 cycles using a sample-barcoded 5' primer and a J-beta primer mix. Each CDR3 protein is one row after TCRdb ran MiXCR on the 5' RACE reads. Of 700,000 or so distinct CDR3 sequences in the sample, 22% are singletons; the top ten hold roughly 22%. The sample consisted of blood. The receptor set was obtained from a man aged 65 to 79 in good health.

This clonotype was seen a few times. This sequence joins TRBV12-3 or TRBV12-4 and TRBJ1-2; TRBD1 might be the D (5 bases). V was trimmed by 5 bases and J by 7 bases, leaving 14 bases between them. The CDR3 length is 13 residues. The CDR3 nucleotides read TGTGCCAGCAGTGGCCGACAGCGTACTGGCTACACCTTC. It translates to CASSGRQRTGYTF.

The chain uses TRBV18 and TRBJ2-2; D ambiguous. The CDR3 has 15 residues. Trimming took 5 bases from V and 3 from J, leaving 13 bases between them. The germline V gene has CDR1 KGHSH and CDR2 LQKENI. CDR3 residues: CASSGRMMDTGELFF. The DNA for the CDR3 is TGTGCCAGCTCAGGAAGGATGATGGACACCGGGGAGCTGTTTTTT.

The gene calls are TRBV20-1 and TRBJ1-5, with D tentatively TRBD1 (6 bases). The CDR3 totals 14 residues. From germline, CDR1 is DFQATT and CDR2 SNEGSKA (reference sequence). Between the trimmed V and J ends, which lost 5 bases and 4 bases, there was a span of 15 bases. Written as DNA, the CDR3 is TGCAGTGCTGGAGGAGGGACACCTAATCAGCCCCAGCATTTT. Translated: CSAGGGTPNQPQHF.